This T cell receptor beta chain was identified during a study of blood T cell repertoires in COVID-19. CDR1 SGHNT and CDR2 YYREEE come from the germline V gene (reference sequence). CDR3 size: 17 residues. The junction had 9 bases not matched to a gene; V was cut back by 2 bases and J by 2 bases. The data were produced by immunoSEQ multiplex PCR, yet TCRdb's version contains in-frame clones alone and is incomplete. Among 350,000 to 450,000 clones listed, roughly 92% were seen once. The specimen was PBMCs or T cells enriched from blood (not recorded which). This sequence originates from a woman aged 40 to 50 who had been exposed to COVID-19. The chain combines TRBV5-4 with TRBJ1-2; TRBD1 matches 10 bases. The chain's CDR3 is CASSLGGTGVGNYGYTF. In nucleotides, the CDR3 is TGTGCCAGCAGCTTAGGCGGGACAGGGGTTGGAAACTATGGCTACACCTTC.